This T cell receptor beta chain was retrieved from a study of memory CD4+ T cells and cytomegalovirus serostatus. Whole-study context: This sample comes from healthy Belgian adults, eight to ten CMV seropositive, approximately 23 seronegative.

How the authors handled the data: After removing out-of-frame reads, approximately 2 million distinct TCRbeta sequences remained. Repertoires were generated with immunoSEQ multiplex PCR, while TCRdb's copy carries only in-frame clones and drops some. From that table come the V and J calls and clone size; the DNA was used to work out D and trimming. The profile shows 55,000 to 65,000 clones, about 81% of them singletons. This clone was seen just once. Its cognate antigen is unknown. The study's findings and limits: CD4+ memory repertoires contained about two fifths of the 164 reported CMV TCRbeta sequences.

Germline V lookup: CDR1 SGHRS, CDR2 YFSETQ. V lost 0 bases and J 6 bases, leaving 7 bases between the germline ends. The CDR3 runs 12 residues. Single viable CD3+CD4+CD8-CD45RO+ cells were sorted as the memory CD4+ T cells. CMV serostatus came from serum IgG against pp150, pp28, p38, p52. The specimen was memory CD4+ T cells from blood. This TCR was sampled from an adult in good health and CMV-seronegative. The gene calls are TRBV5-1 and TRBJ2-7; D unclear. CDR3: CASSLALGEQYF. The CDR3 region has the DNA TGCGCCAGCAGCTTGGCCCTGGGCGAGCAGTACTTC.